This T cell receptor beta chain was sequenced in a study of T cells in Graves' hyperthyroidism and ophthalmopathy (dated by TCRdb to the late 2010s). Describing the broader study: Peripheral blood was collected at initial diagnosis, before any treatment. A discovery cohort of about 96 patients, roughly 40 with Graves' ophthalmopathy and 57 with stable Graves' hyperthyroidism, was used to find distinguishing TCR V-J signatures. Prospective prediction of ophthalmopathy was tested in an independent validation cohort of 18 to 20 hyperthyroidism patients and 15 to 17 patients who later progressed to ophthalmopathy. The roughly 91 discovery patients were randomly split 7:3 into training and test sets. The study also compared thyroid tissue and blood T-cell repertoires from a handful of Graves' hyperthyroidism patients. After blood sampling, hyperthyroidism patients were treated with methimazole at a starting dose of 30 mg daily, and ophthalmopathy patients were treated with high-dose intravenous methylprednisolone. TCR Vbeta CDR3 sequencing of fewer than 150 peripheral blood samples (over 40 ophthalmopathy, roughly 74 hyperthyroidism and around 17 progressor patients) is reported in the paper. Results the study describes overall, beyond this receptor: Sample size was not statistically predetermined, and investigators were not blinded to group allocation. Most expanded thyroid clonotypes (frequency above 0.001) were also detected in blood, suggesting blood repertoires may reflect thyroid immune responses. In validation, the model predicted progression to ophthalmopathy with over 60% sensitivity and 72.22% specificity, a median of about 6.7 months before onset. Ophthalmopathy was separated from stable hyperthyroidism by a 13 V-J signature model, with just over 85% sensitivity and approximately 81% specificity obtained in cross-validation and 80%/75% obtained in testing.

Comment on this clonotype: Its antigen is still unknown. Base qualities are missing; no much larger clone stands one base away.

The germline V gene provides CDR1 SQVTM and CDR2 ANQGSEA. V is trimmed back by 4 bases and J by 5 bases, and the junction contains 8 bases that no gene match accounts for. The CDR3 contains 14 residues, cysteine and phenylalanine counted. The read is trimmed to its CDR3 DNA, 42 bases read in frame from base 1. The TCR beta CDR3 regions were amplified from the RNA transcripts. For the first round of RT-PCR on the TCR CDR3, the HTBI primer set was used together with the Qiagen OneStep RT-PCR kit. The libraries were constructed in a second round of multiplex PCR and then size-selected and purified. The libraries were sequenced on an Illumina HiSeq2000 using paired-end 100 bp reads. Turning to the authors' computational methods: Raw data were processed with SOAPnuke, discarding reads with adapters, uncalled bases, mean Phred below 15, or no exact constant-primer or identifier match. COPE v1.2.5 was used to merge the high-quality paired reads, and each unique nucleotide sequence was defined as a clonotype. MiTCR v1.1 was used to align clonotypes to the IMGT TRBV, TRBD and TRBJ reference segments. The analysis was restricted to V-J combinations with a frequency above 0.0001, which together covered 98% to 99.2% of the repertoires. A TCS score was defined as the ratio of F50 (clonal expansion) to E x V (chaos), with BLOSUM62-based TCRdist applied between CDR3 peptides within each V-J. Welch's t-statistics and random forest reduced 450 to 600 V-J features to 13, which were used in a naive Bayes classifier (R e1071). Thyroid-blood repertoire similarity was quantified with the Morisita-Horn index. The public reads were run again by TCRdb, first through fastp at Q25 and then through MiXCR, and only productive beta chains were kept. Here each entry gathers all rows of one CDR3 protein and keeps the most common genes and DNA. The V and J calls, along with clone size, are taken from TCRdb and not from the paper's own processing. Recorded for this sample are about 840,000 distinct CDR3 sequences; 35% to 40% of them occurred a single time. The ten top clones hold 8.9% of the sample.

A patient counted as having stable Graves' hyperthyroidism if no progression to ophthalmopathy occurred over 18 months of follow-up. Hyperthyroidism patients were newly diagnosed, with disease duration under 2 months, and aged 18 to 65 years. Any patient with an uncontrolled infection, another autoimmune disease, pregnancy or lactation was excluded. Diagnoses relied on clinical symptoms, serum thyroxine and TRAb, thyroid ultrasound and orbital computed tomography. Ficoll-Paque density gradient centrifugation was used to isolate PBMCs from 10 ml of fresh peripheral blood. Trizol reagent was used to extract total RNA, and RNA quality was then checked on an Agilent 2100 Bioanalyzer.

Sequences were obtained from blood. The receptor comes from a man aged 18 to 35 with Graves' hyperthyroidism. The chain uses TRBV29-1 and TRBJ2-7, and 10 junctional nucleotides match TRBD2. Here is the DNA: TGCAGCGTTGCAGGGACTAGCGTTTCGAACGAGCAGTACTTC. Translated, it reads CSVAGTSVSNEQYF.